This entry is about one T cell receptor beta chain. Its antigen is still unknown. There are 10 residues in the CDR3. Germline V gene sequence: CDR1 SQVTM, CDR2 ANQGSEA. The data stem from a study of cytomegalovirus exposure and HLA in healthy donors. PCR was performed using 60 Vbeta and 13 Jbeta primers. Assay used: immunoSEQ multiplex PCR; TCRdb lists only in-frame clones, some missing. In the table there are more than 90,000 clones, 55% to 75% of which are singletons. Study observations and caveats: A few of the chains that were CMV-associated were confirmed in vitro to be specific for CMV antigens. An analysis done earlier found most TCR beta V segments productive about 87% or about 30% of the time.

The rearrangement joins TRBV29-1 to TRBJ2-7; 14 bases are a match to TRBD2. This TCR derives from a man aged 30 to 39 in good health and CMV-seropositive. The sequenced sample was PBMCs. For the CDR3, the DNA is TGCAGCGTCGGACTAGCGGGAGGATGCGTC. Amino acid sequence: CSVGLAGGCV.